This paragraph covers one TCR beta chain sequence. The antigen is undetermined. V lost 5 bases and J 4 bases, leaving 11 bases between the germline ends. Germline-derived CDR1 and CDR2 are PRHDT and FYEKMQ (reference sequence). The CDR3 is 13 residues long. The data derive from a study of cytomegalovirus exposure and HLA in healthy donors. Study findings and constraints: In a later analysis, parvovirus B19, influenza, CMV and Epstein-Barr virus appeared linked to several top co-occurrence clusters. A missense DCLRE1C variant was associated with V- and J-gene trimming of TCR beta chains in a later analysis, and an independent cohort replicated the association.

The PCR made use of 60 Vbeta and 13 Jbeta primers. Method: immunoSEQ multiplex PCR; TCRdb's copy keeps in-frame clones and lacks some. Here the sample spans around 190,000 clones, approximately 86% being singletons. The clonotype comes from a woman in her twenties or thirties in good health and CMV-seronegative. Sequencing was performed on PBMCs. The J gene is TRBJ2-5, the V gene TRBV13, with D maybe TRBD2 (6 bases). CDR3: CASSPRRGETQYF. CDR3 coding DNA: TGTGCCAGCAGCCCACGGCGGGGAGAGACCCAGTACTTC.